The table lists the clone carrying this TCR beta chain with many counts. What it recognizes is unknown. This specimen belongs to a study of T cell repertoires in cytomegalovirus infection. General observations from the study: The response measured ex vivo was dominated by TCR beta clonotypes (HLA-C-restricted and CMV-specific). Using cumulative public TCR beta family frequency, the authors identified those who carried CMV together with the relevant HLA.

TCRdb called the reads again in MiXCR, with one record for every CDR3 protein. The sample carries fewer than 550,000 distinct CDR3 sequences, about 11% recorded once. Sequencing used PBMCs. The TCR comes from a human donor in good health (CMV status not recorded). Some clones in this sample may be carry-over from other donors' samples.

Here the CDR3 reads CASSLGDRVHPGANVLTF. DNA of the CDR3: TGTGCCAGCAGTTTAGGGGACAGGGTTCACCCTGGGGCCAACGTCCTGACTTTC. The chain employs TRBV28 and TRBJ2-6; TRBD1 agrees at 9 bases. Per the germline V gene, CDR1 is MDHEN and CDR2 is SYDVKM. V was pared by 2 bases and J by 2 bases, with 7 bases of the junction left unmatched. The CDR3 is 18 residues long.